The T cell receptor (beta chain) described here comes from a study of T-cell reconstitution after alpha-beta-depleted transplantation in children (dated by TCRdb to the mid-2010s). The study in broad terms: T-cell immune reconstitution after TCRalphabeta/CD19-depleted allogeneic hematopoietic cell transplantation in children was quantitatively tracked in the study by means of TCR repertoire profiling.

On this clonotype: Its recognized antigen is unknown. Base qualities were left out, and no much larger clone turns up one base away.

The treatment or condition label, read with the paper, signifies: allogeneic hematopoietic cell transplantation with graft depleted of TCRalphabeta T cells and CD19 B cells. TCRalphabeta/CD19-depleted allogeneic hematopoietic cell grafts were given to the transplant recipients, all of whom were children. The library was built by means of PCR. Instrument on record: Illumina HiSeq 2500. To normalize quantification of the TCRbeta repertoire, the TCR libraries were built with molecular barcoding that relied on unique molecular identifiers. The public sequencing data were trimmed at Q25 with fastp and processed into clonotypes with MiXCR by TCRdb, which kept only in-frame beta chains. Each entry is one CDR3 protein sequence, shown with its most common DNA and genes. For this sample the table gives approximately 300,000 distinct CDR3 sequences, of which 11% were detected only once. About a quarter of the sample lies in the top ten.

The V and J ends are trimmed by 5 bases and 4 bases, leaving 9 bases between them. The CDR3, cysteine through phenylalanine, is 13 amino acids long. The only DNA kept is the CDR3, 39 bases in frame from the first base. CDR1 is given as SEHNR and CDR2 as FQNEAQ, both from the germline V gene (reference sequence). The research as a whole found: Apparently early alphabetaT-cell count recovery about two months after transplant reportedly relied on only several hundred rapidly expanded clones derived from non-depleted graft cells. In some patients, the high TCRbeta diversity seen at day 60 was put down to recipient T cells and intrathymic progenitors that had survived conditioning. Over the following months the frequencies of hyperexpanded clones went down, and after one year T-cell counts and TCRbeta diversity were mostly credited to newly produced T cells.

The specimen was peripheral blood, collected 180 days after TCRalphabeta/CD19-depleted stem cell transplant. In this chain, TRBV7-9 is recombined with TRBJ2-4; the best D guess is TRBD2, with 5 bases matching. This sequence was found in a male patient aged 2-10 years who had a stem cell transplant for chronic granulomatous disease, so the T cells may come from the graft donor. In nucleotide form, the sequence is TGTGCCAGCAGCCCGAGCGGAAAAAACATTCAGTACTTC. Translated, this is CASSPSGKNIQYF. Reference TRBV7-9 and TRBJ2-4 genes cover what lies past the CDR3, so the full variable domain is DTGVSQNPRHKITKRGQNVTFRCDPISEHNRLYWYRQTLGQGPEFLTYFQNEAQLEKSRLLSDRFSAERPKGSFSTLEIQRTEQGDSAMYLCASSPSGKNIQYFGAGTRLSVL.